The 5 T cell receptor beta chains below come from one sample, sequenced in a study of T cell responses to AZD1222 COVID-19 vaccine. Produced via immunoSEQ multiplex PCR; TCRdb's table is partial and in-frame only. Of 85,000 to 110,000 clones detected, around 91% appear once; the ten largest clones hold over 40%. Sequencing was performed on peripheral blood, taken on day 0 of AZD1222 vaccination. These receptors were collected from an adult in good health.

CDR3 coding DNA: TGTGCCAGCAGCAAGGACGGCACTGGAAACACCATATATTTT. This translates into CASSKDGTGNTIYF. The chain joins TRBV11-1 to TRBJ1-3; D not certain. The CDR3 runs to 14 residues. Germline loops: CDR1 SGHAT, CDR2 FQDESV (reference sequence). The V end lost 5 bases, the J end lost 2 bases, and 10 bases lay between the germline ends. The full variable domain, in which reference TRBV11-1 and TRBJ1-3 provide the parts outside the CDR3, is EAEVAQSPRYKITEKSQAVAFWCDPISGHATLYWYRQILGQGPELLVQFQDESVVDDSQLPKDRFSAERLKGVDSTLKIQPAELGDSAMYLCASSKDGTGNTIYFGEGSWLTVV.

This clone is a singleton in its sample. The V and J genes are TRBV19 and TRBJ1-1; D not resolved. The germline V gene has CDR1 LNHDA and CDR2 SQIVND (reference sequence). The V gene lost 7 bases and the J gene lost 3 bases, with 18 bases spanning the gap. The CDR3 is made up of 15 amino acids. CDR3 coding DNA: TGTGCCAGTACCCCTATAGCGTACGGGGACACTGAAGCTTTCTTT. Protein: CASTPIAYGDTEAFF.

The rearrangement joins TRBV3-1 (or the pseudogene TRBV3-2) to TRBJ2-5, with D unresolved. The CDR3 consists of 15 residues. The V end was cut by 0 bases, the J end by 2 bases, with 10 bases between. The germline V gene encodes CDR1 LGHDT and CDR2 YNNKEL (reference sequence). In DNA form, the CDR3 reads TGTGCCAGCAGCCAAGATCCCCAATTTCAAGAGACCCAGTACTTC. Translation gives CASSQDPQFQETQYF.

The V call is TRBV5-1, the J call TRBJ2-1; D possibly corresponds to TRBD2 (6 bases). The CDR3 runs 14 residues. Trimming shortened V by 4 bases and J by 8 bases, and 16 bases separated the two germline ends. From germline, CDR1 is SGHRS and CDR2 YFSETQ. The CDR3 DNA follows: TGCGCCAGCAGCATCCCTTCAGCGGGCGATGAGCAGTTCTTC. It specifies CASSIPSAGDEQFF.

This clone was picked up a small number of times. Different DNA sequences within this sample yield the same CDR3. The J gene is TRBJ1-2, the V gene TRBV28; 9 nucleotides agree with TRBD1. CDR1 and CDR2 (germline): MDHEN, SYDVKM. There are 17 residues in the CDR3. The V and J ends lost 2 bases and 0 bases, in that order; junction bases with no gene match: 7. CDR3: CASSLTGQGTANYGYTF. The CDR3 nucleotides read TGTGCCAGCAGTTTAACGGGACAGGGCACAGCTAACTATGGCTACACCTTC.